The present T cell receptor (beta chain) was sequenced within a study of control samples from healthy donors and cancer patients. V gave up 6 bases and J gave up 2 bases, with 11 bases separating them. CDR3 size: 14 residues. Germline loops: CDR1 LNHDA, CDR2 SQIVND (reference sequence). Clones were sequenced by immunoSEQ multiplex PCR, and TCRdb holds only the in-frame ones, with some missing. The sample comprises 130,000 or so clones, approximately 90% of which are singletons, and around 2.5% rests with the top ten. This chain uses TRBV19 with TRBJ1-3; unclear D gene. The source is a middle-aged man in good health. Specimen: blood. The CDR3 coding sequence is TGTGCCAGTAGGTCCCGCGGGACTGGAAACACCATATATTTT. Protein sequence: CASRSRGTGNTIYF.